The clone carrying this T cell receptor beta chain was seen ten or more times. The record originates from a study of T-cell reconstitution after alpha-beta-depleted transplantation in children. V was trimmed by 0 bases and J by 3 bases, leaving 17 bases between them. The CDR3 runs 18 residues. CDR1 LNHNV and CDR2 YYDKDF come from the germline V gene (reference sequence). The authors prepared the TCRbeta library with unique molecular identifiers. TCRdb recomputed calls from the PCR reads with MiXCR, one row per CDR3 protein. The sample records some 150,000 distinct CDR3 sequences, about 9% being singletons.

The sample was PBMCs, mostly from graft donor cells, taken 180 days after TCRalphabeta/CD19-depleted stem cell transplant. The genes are TRBV15 and TRBJ1-4; tentatively, D is TRBD1 (5 bases). This TCR derives from a female patient aged 2-10 years who had a stem cell transplant for congenital amegakaryocytic thrombocytopenia, so the T cells may come from the graft donor. CDR3 sequence reads: CATSRDPLREWANEKLFF. The CDR3 nucleotides read TGTGCCACCAGCAGAGACCCCCTCAGGGAGTGGGCTAATGAAAAACTGTTTTTT.